This T cell receptor beta chain came from a study of cytomegalovirus exposure and HLA in healthy donors. PCR primers comprised 60 Vbeta and 13 Jbeta primers. Sequencing used immunoSEQ multiplex PCR; TCRdb keeps in-frame clones, though not all of them. Of under 300,000 clones listed, 80% to 95% are singletons. Germline CDR1 SGHAT, CDR2 FQNNGV. This CDR3 comprises 17 residues. The V gene end was trimmed by 3 bases and the J gene end by 5 bases; junction bases not matched to a gene: 13. The receptor comes from a girl aged 2 to 10 in good health and CMV-seronegative. The specimen sequenced was PBMCs. This chain joins TRBV11-2 and TRBJ2-1; 7 positions match TRBD2. CDR3 loop: CASSFYGSGGNNNEQFF. The CDR3 nucleotides read TGTGCCAGCAGCTTTTATGGGTCGGGAGGAAATAACAATGAGCAGTTCTTC. The full variable domain, its missing parts supplied by reference TRBV11-2 and TRBJ2-1, is EAGVAQSPRYKIIEKRQSVAFWCNPISGHATLYWYQQILGQGPKLLIQFQNNGVVDDSQLPKDRFSAERLKGVDSTLKIQPAKLEDSAVYLCASSFYGSGGNNNEQFFGPGTRLTVL.